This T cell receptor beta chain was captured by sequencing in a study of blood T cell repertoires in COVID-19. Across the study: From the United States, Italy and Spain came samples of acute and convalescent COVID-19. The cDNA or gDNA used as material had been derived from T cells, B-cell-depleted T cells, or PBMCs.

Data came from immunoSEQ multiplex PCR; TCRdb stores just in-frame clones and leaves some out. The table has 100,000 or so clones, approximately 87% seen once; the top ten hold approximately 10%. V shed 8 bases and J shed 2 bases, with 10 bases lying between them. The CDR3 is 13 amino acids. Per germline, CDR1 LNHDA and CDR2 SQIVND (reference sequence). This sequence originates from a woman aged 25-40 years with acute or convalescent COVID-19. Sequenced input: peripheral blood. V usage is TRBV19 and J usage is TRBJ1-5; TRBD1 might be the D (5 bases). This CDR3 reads CASDQGRNQPQHF. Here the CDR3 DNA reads TGTGCCAGTGATCAGGGCCGCAATCAGCCCCAGCATTTT.